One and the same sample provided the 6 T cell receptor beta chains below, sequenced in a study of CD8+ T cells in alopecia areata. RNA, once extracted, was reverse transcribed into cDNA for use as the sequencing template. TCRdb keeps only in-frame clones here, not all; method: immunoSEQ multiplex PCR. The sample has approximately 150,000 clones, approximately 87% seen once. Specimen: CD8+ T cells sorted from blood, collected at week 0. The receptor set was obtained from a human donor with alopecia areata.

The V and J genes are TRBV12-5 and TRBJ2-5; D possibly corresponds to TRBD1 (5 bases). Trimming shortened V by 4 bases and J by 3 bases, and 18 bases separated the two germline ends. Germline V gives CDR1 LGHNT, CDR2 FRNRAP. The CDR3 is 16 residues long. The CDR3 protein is CASGSNRPIKEETQYF. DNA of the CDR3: TGTGCTAGTGGTTCTAACAGGCCCATTAAGGAAGAGACCCAGTACTTC.

CDR3: CASSSMKGADTQYF. The DNA for the CDR3 is TGCGCCAGCAGCTCTATGAAGGGGGCAGATACGCAGTATTTT. The V call is TRBV5-1, the J call TRBJ2-3, with a weak D call TRBD1 (6 bases). This CDR3 is 14 amino acids long. Per germline, CDR1 SGHRS and CDR2 YFSETQ. The V gene lost 3 bases and the J gene lost 4 bases, with 12 bases spanning the gap.

The CDR3 here is CSVEDGLGRGEQYF. Written as DNA, the CDR3 is TGCAGCGTTGAGGATGGACTAGGGAGAGGCGAGCAGTACTTC. The gene calls are TRBV29-1 and TRBJ2-7; the match to TRBD2 covers 7 bases. The J segment lost 6 bases and the V segment lost 3 bases, leaving 11 bases of the junction unmatched. CDR1 is SQVTM and CDR2 is ANQGSEA in the germline V gene. The CDR3 loop spans 14 amino acids.

CDR3 nucleotides: TGTGCCAGCAGTTCTCAGGGAAATCAAGAGACCCAGTACTTC. Its protein is CASSSQGNQETQYF. The gene calls are TRBV6-5 and TRBJ2-5, with a possible D match to TRBD1 (5 bases). This CDR3 is 14 amino acids long. V lost 4 bases and J lost 2, with 11 bases in between. Germline V gene sequence: CDR1 MNHEY, CDR2 SVGAGI.

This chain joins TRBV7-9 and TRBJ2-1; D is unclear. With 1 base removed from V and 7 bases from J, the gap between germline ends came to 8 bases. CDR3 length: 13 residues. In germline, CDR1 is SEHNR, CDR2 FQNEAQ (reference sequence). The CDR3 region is CASSLGEENEQFF. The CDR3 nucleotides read TGTGCCAGCAGCTTAGGTGAGGAGAATGAGCAGTTCTTC.

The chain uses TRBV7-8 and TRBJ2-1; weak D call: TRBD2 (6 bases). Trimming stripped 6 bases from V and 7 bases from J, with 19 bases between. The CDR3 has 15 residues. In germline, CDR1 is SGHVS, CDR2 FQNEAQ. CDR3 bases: TGTGCCAGCAGTCTAGGGTGTTGCGGGGATAATGAGCAGTTCTTC. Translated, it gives CASSLGCCGDNEQFF. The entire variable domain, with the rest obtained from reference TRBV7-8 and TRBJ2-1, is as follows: GAGVSQSPRYKVAKRGQDVALRCDPISGHVSLFWYQQALGQGPEFLTYFQNEAQLDKSGLPSDRFFAERPEGSVSTLKIQRTQQEDSAVYLCASSLGCCGDNEQFFGPGTRLTVL.